These 32 T cell receptor beta chains originate from one sample sequenced in a study of blood T cells in healthy people across ages. Using a J-beta primer mix together with a sample-barcoded 5' primer, a second PCR was run for roughly 6 to 11 cycles. TCRdb reprocessed the 5' RACE reads with MiXCR, giving one entry per CDR3 protein. The sample includes around 790,000 distinct CDR3 sequences, roughly 44% seen only once; the top ten take roughly 19%. The sample taken for sequencing was blood. All receptors derive from a man aged 60 to 75 in good health.

The chain links TRBV3-1 to TRBJ2-4; 9 bases fit TRBD1. The DNA matches TRBJ2-7 better at its end, which makes the J call doubtful. Germline loops: CDR1 LGHDT, CDR2 YNNKEL (reference sequence). This CDR3 contains 15 residues. Here the CDR3 DNA reads TGTGCCAGCAGGAAACAGGGGGCGGTGGGGTACGAGCAGTACTTC. Translation: CASRKQGAVGYEQYF.

The chain recombines TRBV10-3 with TRBJ1-1, with TRBD1 as a possible D gene (5 bases). CDR1 and CDR2 from the germline V gene are ENHRY and SYGVKD. Trimming removed 10 bases at V and 1 base at J, with 13 bases between. The CDR3 is 13 amino acids. CDR3 loop: CATTSTANTEAFF. The CDR3 region has the DNA TGTGCCACCACCTCGACAGCGAACACTGAAGCTTTCTTT.

V is TRBV25-1 and J is TRBJ2-7; possible D gene TRBD1, 5 bases. Germline CDR1 is MGHDK and CDR2 is SYGVNS. The CDR3 extends over 13 amino acids. V shed 3 bases and J shed 3 bases, with 9 bases lying between them. The CDR3 region is CASSDQGYYEQYF. Here the CDR3 DNA reads TGTGCCAGCAGTGACCAGGGATACTACGAGCAGTACTTC.

The rearrangement joins TRBV6-2 or TRBV6-3 to TRBJ2-1; maybe TRBD1 (8 bases). The germline CDR1 and CDR2 sequences are MNHEY and SVGEGT. CDR3 length equals 14 residues. V was pared by 8 bases and J by 7 bases, with 18 bases between. The CDR3 sequence: CASLRTGRDNEQFF. The CDR3 DNA is TGTGCCAGCCTTCGGACAGGGAGGGATAATGAGCAGTTCTTC.

This clonotype was recorded a few times. The chain couples TRBV6-6 to TRBJ1-4; D remains ambiguous. CDR3 length equals 11 residues. Germline-derived CDR1 and CDR2 are MNHNY and SVGAGI (reference sequence). Trimming stripped 10 bases from V and 5 bases from J, with 8 bases between. The CDR3 nucleotides are TGTGCCACGTATTGGAATGAAAAACTGTTTTTT. Its protein is CATYWNEKLFF.

V is TRBV15 and J is TRBJ2-1; 7 bases map to TRBD1. This CDR3 region has 15 residues. J gave up 4 bases and V 3 bases, and 6 bases lay outside the gene matches. CDR1 LNHNV and CDR2 YYDKDF come from the germline V gene (reference sequence). The CDR3 nucleotides read TGTGCCACCAGCAGGGGCGACAGGGATTACAATGAGCAGTTCTTC. It is translated as CATSRGDRDYNEQFF.

This chain joins TRBV9 and TRBJ1-1; D is undetermined. The CDR3 runs 15 residues. Germline V gene lookup returns CDR1 SGDLS and CDR2 YYNGEE. The V gene lost 2 bases and the J gene lost 2 bases, with 13 bases spanning the gap. The CDR3 DNA reads TGTGCCAGCAGCGTCGGTACCTCTATTAACACTGAAGCTTTCTTT. Its protein product is CASSVGTSINTEAFF.

CDR3 amino acids: CASSQRLLAGTSEQYF. In DNA, the CDR3 is TGTGCCAGCAGCCAAAGACTACTAGCGGGGACCTCGGAGCAGTACTTC. This chain joins TRBV3-1 and TRBJ2-7; 10 bases are a match to TRBD2. The CDR3 spans 16 residues. CDR1 is LGHDT, CDR2 YNNKEL, per germline (reference sequence). J was trimmed by 7 bases and V by 2 bases; bases with no gene match: 11.

The CDR3 here is CSVGFYNEQYF. CDR3 in DNA: TGCAGCGTAGGATTCTACAATGAGCAGTACTTC. The rearrangement links TRBV29-1 to TRBJ2-5, with D uncertain. The CDR3 loop spans 11 amino acids. Germline loops: CDR1 SQVTM, CDR2 ANQGSEA. V was shortened by 6 bases and J by 11 bases, with 16 bases between the two germline ends.

The sample holds a few counts of this clonotype. V and J are TRBV5-5 and TRBJ2-3, with 8 positions matching TRBD2. Trimming at V came to 4 bases and at J to 2 bases, leaving 9 bases not matched to a gene. The germline gives CDR1 SGHKS, CDR2 YYEKEE (reference sequence). This CDR3 is built from 16 residues. The CDR3 bases are TGTGCCAGCAGCGCGAAACTAGCGGAATACACAGATACGCAGTATTTT. This encodes CASSAKLAEYTDTQYF.

The chain couples TRBV2 to TRBJ1-2; D may be TRBD1 (5 bases). CDR1 and CDR2 (germline): SNHLY, FYNNEI. This CDR3 is built from 13 residues. V lost 8 bases, J lost 2 bases, and 12 bases lay in between. The CDR3 coding sequence is TGTGCCAGCGCCCCCGGGACGAACTATGGCTACACCTTC. Translating it yields CASAPGTNYGYTF.

This clonotype was observed a handful of times. This rearrangement joins TRBV28 to TRBJ1-6, with 7 bases lining up with TRBD1. J gave up 11 bases and V 6 bases, and 4 bases lay outside the gene matches. The CDR3 consists of 12 residues. Germline V CDR1 and CDR2: MDHEN, SYDVKM. The CDR3, as DNA: TGTGCCAGCAGACTTCAGGGGGCACCCCTCCACTTT. Residues: CASRLQGAPLHF.

The rearrangement joins TRBV5-1 to TRBJ2-3, with 9 bases fitting TRBD2. V dropped 1 base and J dropped 0; count of bases not matched to a gene: 3. Looked up from germline, CDR1 is SGHRS and CDR2 is YFSETQ. The CDR3 length is 16 residues. The CDR3 region has the DNA TGCGCCAGCAGCTTGCTTAGCGGGGGAAGCACAGATACGCAGTATTTT. It specifies CASSLLSGGSTDTQYF.

The V call is TRBV24-1, the J call TRBJ2-1; D is uncertain. Near its end, the DNA agrees better with TRBJ2-7, so the J call may be wrong. The CDR3 length is 15 residues. CDR1 KGHDR and CDR2 SFDVKD come from the germline V gene. CDR3 DNA: TGTGCCACCAGTGCGACACACAGCTCCTACAATGAGCAGTACTTC. Translated, it gives CATSATHSSYNEQYF.

The gene calls are TRBV6-2 or TRBV6-3 and TRBJ2-3; TRBD2 aligns across 14 bases. Germline values: CDR1 MNHEY, CDR2 SVGEGT. CDR3 length: 18 residues. The trim removed 2 bases at V and 5 bases at J, leaving 9 bases unmatched. The CDR3 DNA reads TGTGCCAGCAGTTACAGACTAGCGGGGGGGAGCTCGGGAGATACGCAGTATTTT. This translates into CASSYRLAGGSSGDTQYF.

This clonotype showed up just a few times. CDR3 nucleotides: TGTGCCAGCAGTAGACTAGCGGGGGACAATGAGCAGTTCTTC. It codes for CASSRLAGDNEQFF. V usage is TRBV6-6 and J usage is TRBJ2-1; 12 positions agree with TRBD2. Looked up from germline, CDR1 is MNHNY and CDR2 is SVGAGI (reference sequence). V shed 5 bases and J 5 bases; nucleotides not matched to a gene: 1. CDR3 length: 14 amino acids.

The chain couples TRBV27 to TRBJ1-2; 8 bases are a match to TRBD1. The trim removed 9 bases at V and 4 bases at J, leaving 22 bases unmatched. Germline V gene lookup returns CDR1 MNHEY and CDR2 SMNVEV (reference sequence). The CDR3 spans 18 residues. CDR3 nucleotides: TGTGCCAGATGTAAGGGACAGGCTGCCCATTGGGTCGTCTATGGCTACACCTTC. It encodes CARCKGQAAHWVVYGYTF.

This clonotype has a handful of counts. This sequence joins TRBV9 and TRBJ2-3, with D perhaps TRBD1 (6 bases). This CDR3 is 15 amino acids long. Per germline, CDR1 SGDLS and CDR2 YYNGEE. V lost 0 bases to trimming and J lost 2 bases, with 10 bases between them. The CDR3 reads CASSVAGTTTDTQYF. The CDR3 coding sequence is TGTGCCAGCAGCGTAGCTGGGACAACCACAGATACGCAGTATTTT.

Only a few counts were recorded for this clonotype. The chain recombines TRBV20-1 with TRBJ2-7, with D hard to call. The length of the CDR3 is 11 residues. The germline CDR1 and CDR2 sequences are DFQATT and SNEGSKA (reference sequence). The germline V and J ends were trimmed by 3 bases and 6 bases, with 9 bases remaining between them. The CDR3 reads CSARAFGEQYF. The CDR3 coding sequence is TGCAGTGCTAGGGCTTTTGGCGAGCAGTACTTC.

This clonotype was seen only a few times. This rearrangement joins TRBV10-3 to TRBJ2-7; TRBD1 or TRBD2 may be the D gene (5 bases each). V was pared by 2 bases and J by 12 bases, with 17 bases between. Germline assignment: CDR1 ENHRY and CDR2 SYGVKD. The CDR3 has 13 residues. The CDR3 spells CAISEAGAEKRYF. The CDR3 DNA reads TGTGCCATCAGTGAGGCCGGGGCAGAAAAGAGGTACTTC.

J is TRBJ2-5 and V is TRBV11-3, with unresolved D. V lost 0 bases and J lost 5, with 7 bases in between. The CDR3 covers 13 residues. Looked up from germline, CDR1 is SGHNT and CDR2 is YENEEA. CDR3 nucleotides: TGTGCCAGCAGCTTAGAGGCGCGGGAGACCCAGTACTTC. It is translated as CASSLEARETQYF.

This chain links TRBV21-1 with TRBJ2-3; TRBD1 was called by the table and not checked on the DNA. TRBV21-1 is described as a pseudogene. This CDR3 is built from 15 residues. The CDR3 protein is CASSEGSGAVDTQYF. The CDR3 coding sequence is TGTGCCAGCAGCGAGGGAAGCGGGGCGGTAGATACGCAGTATTTT.

The rearrangement links TRBV7-9 to TRBJ2-6; D gene uncertain. CDR1 is SEHNR, CDR2 FQNEAQ, per germline (reference sequence). The CDR3 runs 15 residues. V gave up 1 base and J gave up 1 base, with 5 bases separating them. CDR3 region: CASSLVQSGANVLTF. Here the CDR3 DNA reads TGTGCCAGCAGCTTAGTACAATCTGGGGCCAACGTCCTGACTTTC. The entire variable domain, with the rest obtained from reference TRBV7-9 and TRBJ2-6, is as follows: DTGVSQNPRHKITKRGQNVTFRCDPISEHNRLYWYRQTLGQGPEFLTYFQNEAQLEKSRLLSDRFSAERPKGSFSTLEIQRTEQGDSAMYLCASSLVQSGANVLTFGAGSRLTVL.

This clonotype was seen repeatedly, ten times or more. J is TRBJ2-1 and V is TRBV20-1; 7 bases fit TRBD2. Per germline, CDR1 DFQATT and CDR2 SNEGSKA (reference sequence). The CDR3 runs 17 residues. V lost 0 bases and J lost 4; bases outside the gene matches: 12. The CDR3 DNA reads as TGCAGTGCTAGAGATCGCGGGGGACGGCGGGGTTACAATGAGCAGTTCTTC. This sequence encodes CSARDRGGRRGYNEQFF.

The CDR3 here is CASSPGTGLEQYF. The CDR3 DNA sequence: TGCGCCAGCAGCCCGGGGACAGGGCTCGAGCAGTACTTC. This sequence joins TRBV4-1 and TRBJ2-7; 9 bases map to TRBD1. The germline gives CDR1 MGHRA, CDR2 YSYEKL. V gave up 4 bases and J gave up 6 bases; unmatched junction bases: 4. This CDR3 comprises 13 residues.

This clonotype has a count of ten or more. V is TRBV7-2 and J is TRBJ2-3; 7 nucleotides line up with TRBD2. J gave up 1 base and V 1 base, and 2 bases lay outside the gene matches. CDR3 length: 15 amino acids. Per germline, CDR1 SGHTA and CDR2 FQGNSA. CDR3 protein: CASSLGLAGTDTQYF. In DNA form, the CDR3 reads TGTGCCAGCAGCTTAGGACTAGCCGGCACAGATACGCAGTATTTT.

This chain connects TRBV12-3 or TRBV12-4 to TRBJ2-7; 9 nucleotides align to TRBD1. The CDR3 runs 13 residues. Trimming removed 8 bases from V and 5 bases from J; junction bases left unmatched: 7. CDR3 residues: CASLDRGRNEQYF. The CDR3, as DNA: TGTGCCAGCTTAGACAGGGGGAGGAACGAGCAGTACTTC.

There are many counts of this clonotype. The CDR3 loop is CSARDGAGGQHEQYF. Here the CDR3 DNA reads TGCAGTGCTAGAGATGGGGCGGGGGGGCAACACGAGCAGTACTTC. This sequence joins TRBV20-1 and TRBJ2-7, with 9 bases identical to TRBD2. V was pared by 0 bases and J by 5 bases, with 8 bases of the junction left unmatched. CDR3 length equals 15 residues. CDR1 and CDR2 (germline): DFQATT, SNEGSKA (reference sequence).

V usage is TRBV6-2 or TRBV6-3 and J usage is TRBJ2-3; D may be TRBD1 or TRBD2 (6 bases each). Trimming took 0 bases from V and 4 from J, leaving 8 bases between them. The CDR3 contains 14 residues. In germline, CDR1 is MNHEY, CDR2 SVGEGT. The CDR3 DNA sequence: TGTGCCAGCAGTTACTCGAGGGGGGCAGATACGCAGTATTTT. Encoded protein: CASSYSRGADTQYF.

This rearrangement joins TRBV6-6 to TRBJ2-3; D is tentatively TRBD1 or TRBD2 (5 bases each). The CDR3 runs 16 residues. The V gene lost 2 bases and the J gene lost 5 bases, with 17 bases spanning the gap. Per the germline V gene, CDR1 is MNHNY and CDR2 is SVGAGI (reference sequence). Here the CDR3 DNA reads TGTGCCAGCAGTTACCCGAACCCGGGGCAATTAGATACGCAGTATTTT. Amino acids: CASSYPNPGQLDTQYF.

This clonotype has more than one count but fewer than ten. The chain is built from TRBV6-5 and TRBJ1-1; D not certain. The length of the CDR3 is 14 residues. Trimming took off 7 bases at V and 1 base at J, with 13 bases between the two ends. Per germline, CDR1 MNHEY and CDR2 SVGAGI. The CDR3 nucleotides are TGTGCCAGCAAAACCTACTACACGAACACTGAAGCTTTCTTT. Protein: CASKTYYTNTEAFF.

This chain links TRBV7-6 with TRBJ2-7; D is ambiguous. The germline CDR1 and CDR2 sequences are SGHVS and FNYEAQ. The V and J ends lost 1 base and 0 bases respectively, with 13 bases between them. This CDR3 comprises 16 residues. CDR3 sequence (DNA): TGTGCCAGCAGCTTAGGGTTTGGCCCCAGCTCCTACGAGCAGTACTTC. It yields the protein CASSLGFGPSSYEQYF.